The 20 T cell receptor beta chains below come from one sample, sequenced in a study of blood T cell repertoires in COVID-19. Libraries were prepared by immunoSEQ multiplex PCR; TCRdb keeps only in-frame clonotypes and omits some of them. Of 70,000 to 100,000 clones in the sample, more than 80% are singletons; the top ten hold around 2.9%. The sample consisted of peripheral blood. The receptors here all came from a man aged 50 to 60 with COVID-19, enrolled during active disease.

The CDR3 region has the DNA TGTGCCAGTAGTATATTCTCGGGAGGCACTGAAGCTTTCTTT. This gives the protein CASSIFSGGTEAFF. The rearrangement joins TRBV19 to TRBJ1-1; D is unclear. V lost 2 bases to trimming and J lost 4 bases, with 11 bases between them. The germline V gene encodes CDR1 LNHDA and CDR2 SQIVND (reference sequence). The CDR3 is made up of 14 amino acids.

This clone appeared a single time. This chain joins TRBV11-2 and TRBJ2-7; a possible D gene is TRBD1 (5 bases). The V gene's germline CDR1 is SGHAT and CDR2 FQNNGV. CDR3 length: 15 amino acids. V was trimmed by 0 bases and J by 2 bases, leaving 11 bases between them. CDR3 nucleotide sequence: TGTGCCAGCAGCTTAGATGGCAGGGCCCCCTACGAGCAGTACTTC. This sequence encodes CASSLDGRAPYEQYF.

Only a few counts were recorded for this clone. The V gene is TRBV24-1, the J gene TRBJ1-2, with TRBD1 as a possible D gene (6 bases). The germline CDR1 and CDR2 sequences are KGHDR and SFDVKD. Trimming took off 9 bases at V and 6 bases at J, with 16 bases between the two ends. The CDR3 consists of 13 residues. CDR3 coding DNA: TGTGCCACCGGAGACGGGGGGCACGATGGCTACACCTTC. Translated, it gives CATGDGGHDGYTF.

V is TRBV18 and J is TRBJ1-3; 7 nucleotides agree with TRBD1. Losses at the gene ends were 6 bases for V and 0 bases for J; bases not matched to a gene: 8. This CDR3 is built from 16 residues. The germline V gene has CDR1 KGHSH and CDR2 LQKENI. CDR3 loop: CASSLNRGHSGNTIYF. CDR3 bases: TGTGCCAGCTCGCTAAACAGGGGCCACTCTGGAAACACCATATATTTT.

The genes are TRBV5-1 and TRBJ1-1; no firm D call. Trimming left V 3 bases short and J 4 bases short, with 13 bases between. Germline V gene lookup returns CDR1 SGHRS and CDR2 YFSETQ. The CDR3 has 14 residues. The CDR3, as DNA: TGCGCCAGCAGCTCCTCAGAGGGCGGCACTGAAGCTTTCTTT. Translated: CASSSSEGGTEAFF.

This clone has just a few counts. V is TRBV5-1 and J is TRBJ2-1, with 11 positions matching TRBD2. Germline V gene sequence: CDR1 SGHRS, CDR2 YFSETQ. V dropped 3 bases and J dropped 4; count of bases not matched to a gene: 6. The CDR3 extends over 16 amino acids. The CDR3 loop reads CASSYLSGGAYNEQFF. As DNA, the CDR3 is TGCGCCAGCAGCTACCTTAGCGGGGGGGCTTACAATGAGCAGTTCTTC.

The J gene is TRBJ1-3, the V gene TRBV3-1 (or the pseudogene TRBV3-2); no firm D call. The CDR3 has 17 residues. The V end lost 0 bases, the J end lost 0 bases, and 12 bases lay between the germline ends. Germline values: CDR1 LGHDT, CDR2 YNNKEL (reference sequence). The CDR3 reads CASSQDRHIISGNTIYF. In DNA form, the CDR3 reads TGTGCCAGCAGCCAAGATAGACACATAATCTCTGGAAACACCATATATTTT.

The rearrangement uses TRBV27 and TRBJ2-5; D is possibly TRBD2 (6 bases). The length of the CDR3 is 15 residues. V was pared by 1 base and J by 4 bases, with 13 bases between. The germline V gene encodes CDR1 MNHEY and CDR2 SMNVEV (reference sequence). The CDR3 sequence: CASSLYPGRRETQYF. The CDR3 coding sequence is TGTGCCAGCAGTTTATACCCAGGGAGGCGAGAGACCCAGTACTTC.

The gene calls are TRBV7-2 and TRBJ1-2; 9 bases are a match to TRBD1. This CDR3 has 14 amino acids. Germline V gene sequence: CDR1 SGHTA, CDR2 FQGNSA. J was trimmed by 5 bases and V by 5 bases; bases with no gene match: 6. Here the CDR3 reads CASSDPTGGYGYTF. CDR3 in DNA: TGTGCCAGCAGCGATCCGACAGGGGGATATGGCTACACCTTC. Full variable domain (remainder filled in from reference TRBV7-2 and TRBJ1-2): GAGVSQSPSNKVTEKGKDVELRCDPISGHTALYWYRQSLGQGLEFLIYFQGNSAPDKSGLPSDRFSAERTGGSVSTLTIQRTQQEDSAVYLCASSDPTGGYGYTFGSGTRLTVV.

This clone was detected once. The gene calls are TRBV6-6 and TRBJ2-2, with 8 bases aligning to TRBD2. Germline V gene lookup returns CDR1 MNHNY and CDR2 SVGAGI (reference sequence). This CDR3 is built from 16 residues. J gave up 6 bases and V 6 bases, and 12 bases lay outside the gene matches. DNA for the CDR3: TGTGCCAGCAGGCCCTCCGGGACTAGGGGTGCCGGGGAGCTGTTTTTT. Translated, it gives CASRPSGTRGAGELFF.

This clone has just one count. The rearrangement links TRBV4-3 to TRBJ2-1, with 7 bases that match TRBD2. This CDR3 has 17 amino acids. After removal of 4 bases from V and 4 bases from J, the junction contained 13 bases not matched to a gene. Per the germline V gene, CDR1 is LGHNA and CDR2 is YSLEER. The DNA of the CDR3 is TGCGCCAGCAGCCTCCTAGTCACTAGCGTCGGTTACAATGAGCAGTTCTTC. It yields the protein CASSLLVTSVGYNEQFF.

V is TRBV28 and J is TRBJ1-1; D ambiguous. V was cut by 2 bases and J by 3 bases, with 7 bases left in between. Germline assignment: CDR1 MDHEN and CDR2 SYDVKM. The CDR3 length is 13 residues. The CDR3 DNA follows: TGTGCCAGCAGTTTACTCACATACACTGAAGCTTTCTTT. This sequence encodes CASSLLTYTEAFF.

This chain joins TRBV23-1 and TRBJ2-7; TRBD1 matches at 10 bases. TRBV23-1 is an open reading frame, and its role is uncertain. CDR3 length: 14 amino acids. The V and J ends lost 7 bases and 2 bases, in that order; junction bases with no gene match: 5. In DNA form, the CDR3 reads TGCGCCAGCACTTCCGGGACAGGGGCCTACGAGCAGTACTTC. This sequence encodes CASTSGTGAYEQYF.

This chain uses TRBV9 with TRBJ1-1; D ambiguous. The CDR3 has 15 amino acids. The germline gives CDR1 SGDLS, CDR2 YYNGEE. V was clipped by 3 bases and J by 2 bases, with 14 bases between them. CDR3 in DNA: TGTGCCAGCAGCGCGCCAGGATTTACCAACACTGAAGCTTTCTTT. This sequence encodes CASSAPGFTNTEAFF.

The chain has TRBV3-1 (or the pseudogene TRBV3-2) and TRBJ1-4; TRBD1 matches at 8 bases. The germline gives CDR1 LGHDT, CDR2 YNNKEL (reference sequence). There are 18 residues in the CDR3. V was clipped by 2 bases and J by 7 bases; unmatched bases: 15. Written as DNA, the CDR3 is TGTGCCAGCAGCCAACCCGGGACAGGCCGGGTTGGGAGTGAAAAACTGTTTTTT. Translating gives CASSQPGTGRVGSEKLFF.

The chain employs TRBV4-1 and TRBJ1-3; perhaps TRBD1 as D (5 bases). CDR1 is MGHRA and CDR2 is YSYEKL in the germline V gene. The germline V and J ends were trimmed by 0 bases and 4 bases, with 13 bases remaining between them. The CDR3 consists of 16 residues. CDR3 amino acids: CASSQEEGRWGNTIYF. The CDR3, as DNA: TGCGCCAGCAGCCAAGAGGAGGGACGGTGGGGAAACACCATATATTTT.

This chain joins TRBV5-4 and TRBJ2-3, with 9 bases fitting TRBD2. The CDR3 runs 16 residues. The germline gives CDR1 SGHNT, CDR2 YYREEE (reference sequence). J was trimmed by 5 bases and V by 0 bases; bases with no gene match: 7. CDR3 sequence: CASSLASGASGDTQYF. CDR3 coding DNA: TGTGCCAGCAGCTTGGCTAGCGGGGCGTCTGGAGATACGCAGTATTTT.

J is TRBJ2-7 and V is TRBV11-3; 7 positions match TRBD1. V dropped 4 bases and J dropped 0; count of bases not matched to a gene: 6. CDR3 length equals 15 residues. The germline V gene has CDR1 SGHNT and CDR2 YENEEA. The CDR3 nucleotides read TGTGCCAGCAGCTCCCAACAGGGGAGCTCCTACGAGCAGTACTTC. It codes for CASSSQQGSSYEQYF.

V usage is TRBV3-1 (or the pseudogene TRBV3-2) and J usage is TRBJ2-7; a possible D gene is TRBD1 (5 bases). The germline V and J ends were trimmed by 2 bases and 5 bases, with 19 bases remaining between them. Germline V gives CDR1 LGHDT, CDR2 YNNKEL (reference sequence). The CDR3 contains 16 residues. CDR3 bases: TGTGCCAGCAGCCAATATATCGTCAGGGCGGACCACGAGCAGTACTTC. Translating gives CASSQYIVRADHEQYF.

The chain uses TRBV9 and TRBJ2-7; TRBD2 agrees at 7 bases. V was clipped by 0 bases and J by 0 bases; unmatched bases: 9. CDR1 is SGDLS and CDR2 is YYNGEE in the germline V gene. This CDR3 contains 17 residues. CDR3 amino acids: CASSVGLGRDYSYEQYF. The CDR3 region has the DNA TGTGCCAGCAGCGTAGGTTTAGGGCGGGACTACTCCTACGAGCAGTACTTC. The full variable domain, completed using reference TRBV9 and TRBJ2-7, is DSGVTQTPKHLITATGQRVTLRCSPRSGDLSVYWYQQSLDQGLQFLIQYYNGEERAKGNILERFSAQQFPDLHSELNLSSLELGDSALYFCASSVGLGRDYSYEQYFGPGTRLTVT.